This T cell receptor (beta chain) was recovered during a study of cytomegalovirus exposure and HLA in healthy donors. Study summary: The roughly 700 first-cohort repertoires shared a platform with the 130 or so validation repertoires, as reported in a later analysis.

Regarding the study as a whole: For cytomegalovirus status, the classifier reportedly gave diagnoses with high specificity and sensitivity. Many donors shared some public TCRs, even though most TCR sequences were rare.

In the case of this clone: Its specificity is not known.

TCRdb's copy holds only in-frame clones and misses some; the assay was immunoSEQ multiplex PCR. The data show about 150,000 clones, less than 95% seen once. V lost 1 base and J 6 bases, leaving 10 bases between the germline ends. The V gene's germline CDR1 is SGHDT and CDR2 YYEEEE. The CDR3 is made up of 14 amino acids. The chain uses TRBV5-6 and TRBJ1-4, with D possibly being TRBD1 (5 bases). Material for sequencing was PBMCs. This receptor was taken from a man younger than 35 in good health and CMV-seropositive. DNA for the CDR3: TGTGCCAGCAGCTTGCAAGGGGTTTATGAAAAACTGTTTTTT. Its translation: CASSLQGVYEKLFF. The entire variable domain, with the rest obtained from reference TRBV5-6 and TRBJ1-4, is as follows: DAGVTQSPTHLIKTRGQQVTLRCSPKSGHDTVSWYQQALGQGPQFIFQYYEEEERQRGNFPDRFSGHQFPNYSSELNVNALLLGDSALYLCASSLQGVYEKLFFGSGTQLSVL.